This T cell receptor (beta chain) was captured by sequencing in a study of robustness of blood B and T cell sequencing. This CDR3 comprises 13 residues. Germline V gene data show CDR1 as GTSNPN and CDR2 as SVGIG (reference sequence). J gave up 1 base and V 6 bases, and 5 bases lay outside the gene matches. TCR beta repertoires were quantified from mRNA rather than genomic DNA. cDNA synthesis used template switching with a 5' universal priming oligo. The template-switch oligo carried a 12-nucleotide random UMI tagging each cDNA molecule. TCRdb analysed the PCR reads with MiXCR anew, one entry per CDR3 protein. The table shows over 1,500 distinct CDR3 sequences, with around 50% occurring only once.

The chain joins TRBV30 to TRBJ1-2; 7 bases map to TRBD1. The TCR was taken from a human donor in good health. The sample taken for sequencing was peripheral blood. For the CDR3, the DNA is TGTGCCTGTACAGGGGACTTTAACTATGGCTACACCTTC. It specifies CACTGDFNYGYTF. The full variable domain, rest sourced from reference TRBV30 and TRBJ1-2, is SQTIHQWPATLVQPVGSPLSLECTVEGTSNPNLYWYRQAAGRGLQLLFYSVGIGQISSEVPQNLSASRPQDRQFILSSKKLLLSDSGFYLCACTGDFNYGYTFGSGTRLTVV.